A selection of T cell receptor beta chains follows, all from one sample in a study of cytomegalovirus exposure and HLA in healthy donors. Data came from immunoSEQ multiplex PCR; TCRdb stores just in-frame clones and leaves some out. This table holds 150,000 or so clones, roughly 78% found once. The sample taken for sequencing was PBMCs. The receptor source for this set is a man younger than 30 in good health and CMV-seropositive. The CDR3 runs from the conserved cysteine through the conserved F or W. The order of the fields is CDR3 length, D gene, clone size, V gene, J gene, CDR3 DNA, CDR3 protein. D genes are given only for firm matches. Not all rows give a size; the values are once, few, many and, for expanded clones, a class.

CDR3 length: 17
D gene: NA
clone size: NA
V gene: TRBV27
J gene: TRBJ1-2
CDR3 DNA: TGTGCCAGCAGTTTCCAGTCCTCCGTCAGGGTAGGTGGTGGCTACACCTTC
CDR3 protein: CASSFQSSVRVGGGYTF

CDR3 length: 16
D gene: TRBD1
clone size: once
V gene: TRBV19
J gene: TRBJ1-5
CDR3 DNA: TGTGCCAGTAGTGCCGACAGGGGCGAGGGCAATCAGCCCCAGCATTTT
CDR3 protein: CASSADRGEGNQPQHF

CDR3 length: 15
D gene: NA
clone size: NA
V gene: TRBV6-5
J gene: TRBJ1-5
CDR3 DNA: TGTGCCAGCAGTTACGCAGGGCTGGACAATCAGCCCCAGCATTTT
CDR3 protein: CASSYAGLDNQPQHF

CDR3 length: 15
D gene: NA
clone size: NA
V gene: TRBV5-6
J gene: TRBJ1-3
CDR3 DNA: TGTGCCAGCAGCCCCCGGACAGTCTCTGGAAACACCATATATTTT
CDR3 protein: CASSPRTVSGNTIYF

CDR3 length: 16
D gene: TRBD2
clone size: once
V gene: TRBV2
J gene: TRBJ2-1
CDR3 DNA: TGTGCCAGCAGCCCGACGCGGGGGGTGACCTACAATGAGCAGTTCTTC
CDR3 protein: CASSPTRGVTYNEQFF

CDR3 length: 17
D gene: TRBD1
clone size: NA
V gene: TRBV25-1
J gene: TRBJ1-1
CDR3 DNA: TGTGCCAGCGAGTCCACCGGGACAGGGAGACTTTGGGGTGAAGCTTTCTTT
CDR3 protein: CASESTGTGRLWGEAFF

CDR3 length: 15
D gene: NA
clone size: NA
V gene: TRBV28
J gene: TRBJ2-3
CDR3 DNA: TGTGCCAGCAGTTCCCCCCGGGGGGCGGCAGATACGCAGTATTTT
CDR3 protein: CASSSPRGAADTQYF

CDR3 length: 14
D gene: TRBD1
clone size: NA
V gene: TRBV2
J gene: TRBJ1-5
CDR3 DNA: TGTGCCAGCAGAGCCCCCAGGGGGCAGGAGCCCCAGCATTTT
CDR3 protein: CASRAPRGQEPQHF

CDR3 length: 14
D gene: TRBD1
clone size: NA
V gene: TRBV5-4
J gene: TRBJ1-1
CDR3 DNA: TGTGCCAGCAGCTTGATCGACAGGGGCACTGAAGCTTTCTTT
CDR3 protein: CASSLIDRGTEAFF

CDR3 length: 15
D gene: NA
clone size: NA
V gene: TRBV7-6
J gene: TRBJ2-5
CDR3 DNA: TGTGCCAGCAGCTTAGAGGCAGCGCGACAAGAGACCCAGTACTTC
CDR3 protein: CASSLEAARQETQYF

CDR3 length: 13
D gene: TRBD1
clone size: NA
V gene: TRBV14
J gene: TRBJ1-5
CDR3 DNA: TGTGCCAGCAGCCAAGAAGGGGGCCAGCCCCAGCATTTT
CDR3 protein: CASSQEGGQPQHF

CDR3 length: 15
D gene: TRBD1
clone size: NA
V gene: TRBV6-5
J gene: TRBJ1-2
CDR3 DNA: TGTGCCAGCAGTCCCAGGGACAGCGCGAGGTATGGCTACACCTTC
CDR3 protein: CASSPRDSARYGYTF

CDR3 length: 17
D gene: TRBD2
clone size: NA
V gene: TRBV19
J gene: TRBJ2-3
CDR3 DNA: TGTGCCAGTAGTACCCTTACATCTAGCGGCCACACAGATACGCAGTATTTT
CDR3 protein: CASSTLTSSGHTDTQYF

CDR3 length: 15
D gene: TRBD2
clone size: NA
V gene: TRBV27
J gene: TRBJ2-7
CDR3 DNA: TGTGCCAGCAGTTTTGATAGCGGGCCCTCCTACGAGCAGTACTTC
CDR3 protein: CASSFDSGPSYEQYF

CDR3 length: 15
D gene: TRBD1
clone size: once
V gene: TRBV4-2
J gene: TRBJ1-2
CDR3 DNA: TGTGCCAGCAGCCAAGATACAGGGGGGATGGCTGGCTACACCTTC
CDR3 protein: CASSQDTGGMAGYTF

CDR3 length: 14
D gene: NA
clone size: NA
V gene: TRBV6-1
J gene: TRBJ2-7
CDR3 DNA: TGTGCCAGCAGTGAAAGTAGGGGCCTCTACGAGCAGTACTTC
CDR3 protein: CASSESRGLYEQYF

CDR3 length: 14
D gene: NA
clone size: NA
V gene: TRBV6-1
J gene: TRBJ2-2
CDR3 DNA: TGTGCCAGCAATTGGAGTCCGAACACCGGGGAGCTGTTCTTT
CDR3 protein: CASNWSPNTGELFF

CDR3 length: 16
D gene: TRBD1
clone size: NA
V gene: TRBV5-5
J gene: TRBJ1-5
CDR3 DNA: TGTGCCAGCAGCGTATCCGGGACAGCCAGCAATCAGCCCCAGCATTTT
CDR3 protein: CASSVSGTASNQPQHF

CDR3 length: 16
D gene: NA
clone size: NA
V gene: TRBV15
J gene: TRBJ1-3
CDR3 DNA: TGTGCCACCAGCAGACCCGGGAAGGGAACTGGAAACACCATATATTTT
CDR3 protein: CATSRPGKGTGNTIYF

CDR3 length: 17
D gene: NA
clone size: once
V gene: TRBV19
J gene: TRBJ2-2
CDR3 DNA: TGTGCCAGTAGTATAGATCGTTCCGGGAGATTGGCCGGGGAGCTGTTTTTT
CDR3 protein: CASSIDRSGRLAGELFF

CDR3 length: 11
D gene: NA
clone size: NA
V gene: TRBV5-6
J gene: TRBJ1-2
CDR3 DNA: TGTGCCAGCAGTGTCCGGGAAGGCTACACCTTC
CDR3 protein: CASSVREGYTF

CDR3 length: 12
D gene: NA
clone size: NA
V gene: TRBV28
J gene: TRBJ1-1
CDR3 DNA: TGTGCCAGCAGACAGATGAACACTGAAGCTTTCTTT
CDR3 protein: CASRQMNTEAFF

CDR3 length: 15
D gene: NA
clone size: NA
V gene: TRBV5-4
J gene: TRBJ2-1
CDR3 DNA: TGTGCCAGCAGCTTGGCAGGCCCAGGCTACAATGAGCAGTTCTTC
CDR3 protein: CASSLAGPGYNEQFF

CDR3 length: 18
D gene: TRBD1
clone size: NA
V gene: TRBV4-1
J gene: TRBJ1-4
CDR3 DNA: TGCGCCAGCAGCCAATTACGTCGACAGGGCCAAACTAATGAAAAACTGTTTTTT
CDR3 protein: CASSQLRRQGQTNEKLFF